A selection of T cell receptor beta chains follows, all from one sample in a study of control samples from healthy donors and cancer patients. Generated by immunoSEQ multiplex PCR, the TCRdb table keeps only in-frame clones and is missing some. The profile covers approximately 100,000 clones, with around nine tenths appearing a single time and over 12% taken by the ten largest. The sequenced sample consisted of blood. The source is a man aged 30 to 45 in good health. The CDR3 runs from the conserved cysteine through the conserved F or W. D genes are given only for firm matches. Clone size appears in some rows only: once, few, many, or a class for an expanded clone.

cdr3_length: 15
j_call: TRBJ2-5
clone_size: NA
v_call: TRBV5-1
d_call: NA
cdr3_nt: TGCGCCAGCATCGTTAACCCGGGGAATCAAGAGACCCAGTACTTC
cdr3_aa: CASIVNPGNQETQYF

cdr3_length: 10
j_call: TRBJ2-3
clone_size: NA
v_call: TRBV29-1
d_call: NA
cdr3_nt: TGCAGCGTTGCCACAGATACGCAGTATTTT
cdr3_aa: CSVATDTQYF

cdr3_length: 16
j_call: TRBJ1-4
clone_size: NA
v_call: TRBV29-1
d_call: TRBD1
cdr3_nt: TGCAGCGTCTCGACAGGGGGATACGCAACTAATGAAAAACTGTTTTTT
cdr3_aa: CSVSTGGYATNEKLFF

cdr3_length: 14
j_call: TRBJ1-1
clone_size: NA
v_call: TRBV6-5
d_call: NA
cdr3_nt: TGTGCCAGCAGTTACGCAGGAGTGAACACTGAAGCTTTCTTT
cdr3_aa: CASSYAGVNTEAFF

cdr3_length: 16
j_call: TRBJ1-2
clone_size: NA
v_call: TRBV9
d_call: TRBD1
cdr3_nt: TGTGCCAGCAGCACTGGACAGGACACGGTTAACTATGGCTACACCTTC
cdr3_aa: CASSTGQDTVNYGYTF

cdr3_length: 16
j_call: TRBJ2-3
clone_size: once
v_call: TRBV6-1
d_call: NA
cdr3_nt: TGTGCCAGCAGTGAAGTCGGGAGACGGCACATCGATACGCAGTATTTT
cdr3_aa: CASSEVGRRHIDTQYF

cdr3_length: 15
j_call: TRBJ2-2
clone_size: NA
v_call: TRBV5-4
d_call: TRBD1
cdr3_nt: TGTGCCAGCAGCTACGGGACAGCGAACACCGGGGAGCTGTTTTTT
cdr3_aa: CASSYGTANTGELFF

cdr3_length: 17
j_call: TRBJ1-5
clone_size: NA
v_call: TRBV18
d_call: NA
cdr3_nt: TGTGCCAGCTCACCATTCGTCCGGACGGATAGCAATCAGCCCCAGCATTTT
cdr3_aa: CASSPFVRTDSNQPQHF

cdr3_length: 16
j_call: TRBJ2-7
clone_size: NA
v_call: TRBV5-4
d_call: NA
cdr3_nt: TGTGCCAGCAGCTTGGGTCGGTGGCGGGACACCTACGAGCAGTACTTC
cdr3_aa: CASSLGRWRDTYEQYF

cdr3_length: 14
j_call: TRBJ2-1
clone_size: once
v_call: TRBV27
d_call: NA
cdr3_nt: TGTGCCAGCAGCCCCGGGACACAGGTATGGGAGCAGTTCTTC
cdr3_aa: CASSPGTQVWEQFF

cdr3_length: 16
j_call: TRBJ2-5
clone_size: NA
v_call: TRBV6-1
d_call: TRBD2
cdr3_nt: TGTGCCAGCAGTGAGTCTAGCGGGAGGGCCCGAGAGACCCAGTACTTC
cdr3_aa: CASSESSGRARETQYF

cdr3_length: 12
j_call: TRBJ1-1
clone_size: NA
v_call: TRBV19
d_call: NA
cdr3_nt: TGTGCCAGTAGCTTAATTGGCACTGAAGCTTTCTTT
cdr3_aa: CASSLIGTEAFF

cdr3_length: 13
j_call: TRBJ1-2
clone_size: NA
v_call: TRBV11-2
d_call: TRBD1
cdr3_nt: TGTGCCAGCAGCCCTCTGACAGGGGATGGCTACACCTTC
cdr3_aa: CASSPLTGDGYTF

cdr3_length: 16
j_call: TRBJ2-4
clone_size: NA
v_call: TRBV19
d_call: NA
cdr3_nt: TGTGCCAGTAGTGCCCAGGGTTCACTAGCCAAAAACATTCAGTACTTC
cdr3_aa: CASSAQGSLAKNIQYF

cdr3_length: 14
j_call: TRBJ1-5
clone_size: NA
v_call: TRBV27
d_call: NA
cdr3_nt: TGTGCCAGCAGTTTATTGGGGGGGCATCAGCCCCAGCATTTT
cdr3_aa: CASSLLGGHQPQHF

cdr3_length: 15
j_call: TRBJ2-7
clone_size: NA
v_call: TRBV14
d_call: NA
cdr3_nt: TGTGCCAGCAGCCAAGTTAGCGGTGTAGTCTACGAGCAGTACTTC
cdr3_aa: CASSQVSGVVYEQYF

cdr3_length: 17
j_call: TRBJ2-6
clone_size: NA
v_call: TRBV25-1
d_call: NA
cdr3_nt: TGTGCCAGCAGTATGGGACACCTCAGCTCTGGGGCCAACGTCCTGACTTTC
cdr3_aa: CASSMGHLSSGANVLTF

cdr3_length: 14
j_call: TRBJ2-4
clone_size: few
v_call: TRBV7-2
d_call: TRBD2
cdr3_nt: TGTGCCAGCAGCTTTAATAGCGGGAAAAACATTCAGTACTTC
cdr3_aa: CASSFNSGKNIQYF

cdr3_length: 15
j_call: TRBJ2-7
clone_size: few
v_call: TRBV7-3
d_call: TRBD1
cdr3_nt: TGTGCCAGCAGCCGAACCGGGACAGGGGTCTACGAGCAGTACTTC
cdr3_aa: CASSRTGTGVYEQYF

cdr3_length: 14
j_call: TRBJ2-7
clone_size: NA
v_call: TRBV7-2
d_call: NA
cdr3_nt: TGTGCCAGCAGCAATTCGGCAAAGTTAGGGGTGGAGTACTTC
cdr3_aa: CASSNSAKLGVEYF

cdr3_length: 15
j_call: TRBJ1-1
clone_size: NA
v_call: TRBV7-9
d_call: NA
cdr3_nt: TGTGCCAGCAGTTACACAGGGAAGGGGGACACTGAAGCTTTCTTT
cdr3_aa: CASSYTGKGDTEAFF

cdr3_length: 15
j_call: TRBJ1-3
clone_size: NA
v_call: TRBV7-6
d_call: NA
cdr3_nt: TGTGCCAGCAGCTTTAGTGTGGGGTGGGGAAACACCATATATTTT
cdr3_aa: CASSFSVGWGNTIYF

cdr3_length: 17
j_call: TRBJ2-7
clone_size: NA
v_call: TRBV28
d_call: TRBD2
cdr3_nt: TGTGCCAGCAGTCCACCGCCCAGACTAGCGGGAGAATACGAGCAGTACTTC
cdr3_aa: CASSPPPRLAGEYEQYF

cdr3_length: 17
j_call: TRBJ1-2
clone_size: NA
v_call: TRBV18
d_call: TRBD1
cdr3_nt: TGTGCCAGCTCATTCAGGACCGGGACAGGGGGCGAGGATGGCTACACCTTC
cdr3_aa: CASSFRTGTGGEDGYTF

cdr3_length: 14
j_call: TRBJ1-2
clone_size: NA
v_call: TRBV5-6
d_call: NA
cdr3_nt: TGTGCCAGCAGCTTCGGGCAGGGCCTCTATGGCTACACCTTC
cdr3_aa: CASSFGQGLYGYTF

cdr3_length: 13
j_call: TRBJ1-6
clone_size: NA
v_call: TRBV19
d_call: NA
cdr3_nt: TGTGCCAGTAACAAGGACAGAAATTCACCCCTCCACTTT
cdr3_aa: CASNKDRNSPLHF

cdr3_length: 16
j_call: TRBJ1-2
clone_size: NA
v_call: TRBV5-1
d_call: NA
cdr3_nt: TGCGCCAGCAGCCACGACACAAATAGTGGGAACTATGGCTACACCTTC
cdr3_aa: CASSHDTNSGNYGYTF

cdr3_length: 15
j_call: TRBJ2-1
clone_size: NA
v_call: TRBV24-1
d_call: TRBD2
cdr3_nt: TGTGCCACCAGTGCCCCAGCGGGAGCGGGGAATGAGCAGTTCTTC
cdr3_aa: CATSAPAGAGNEQFF

cdr3_length: 13
j_call: TRBJ1-1
clone_size: NA
v_call: TRBV30
d_call: TRBD1
cdr3_nt: TGTGCCGGAGGGACAGGGGGGCACACTGAAGCTTTCTTT
cdr3_aa: CAGGTGGHTEAFF

cdr3_length: 13
j_call: TRBJ2-5
clone_size: NA
v_call: TRBV24-1
d_call: NA
cdr3_nt: TGTGCCACCAGTGCCCGCTACCAAGAGACCCAGTACTTC
cdr3_aa: CATSARYQETQYF

cdr3_length: 17
j_call: TRBJ1-2
clone_size: NA
v_call: TRBV11-2
d_call: NA
cdr3_nt: TGTGCCAGCAGCTTCCGCCCCCCCATGAACTTTAACTATGGCTACACCTTC
cdr3_aa: CASSFRPPMNFNYGYTF

cdr3_length: 13
j_call: TRBJ1-1
clone_size: once
v_call: TRBV19
d_call: TRBD1
cdr3_nt: TGTGCCAGTATGGGAGGGTGGGACAGTGAAGCTTTCTTT
cdr3_aa: CASMGGWDSEAFF

cdr3_length: 16
j_call: TRBJ2-2
clone_size: NA
v_call: TRBV2
d_call: TRBD1
cdr3_nt: TGTGCCAGCAGTGAAGAACAGGGGATGTTCCCCGGGGAGCTGTTTTTT
cdr3_aa: CASSEEQGMFPGELFF

cdr3_length: 15
j_call: TRBJ2-1
clone_size: NA
v_call: TRBV10-2
d_call: TRBD2
cdr3_nt: TGCGCCAGCAGGGGGACTAGCGGCCATTACAATGAGCAGTTCTTC
cdr3_aa: CASRGTSGHYNEQFF

cdr3_length: 12
j_call: TRBJ1-2
clone_size: NA
v_call: TRBV5-1
d_call: NA
cdr3_nt: TGCGCCAGCGGGCAGGGGAACTATGGCTACACCTTC
cdr3_aa: CASGQGNYGYTF

cdr3_length: 18
j_call: TRBJ2-7
clone_size: NA
v_call: TRBV28
d_call: TRBD2
cdr3_nt: TGTGCCAGCAGTTTACGCCTAGGACTAGCGGGGTACTCCTACGAGCAGTACTTC
cdr3_aa: CASSLRLGLAGYSYEQYF

cdr3_length: 16
j_call: TRBJ2-3
clone_size: NA
v_call: TRBV27
d_call: TRBD2
cdr3_nt: TGTGCCAGCAGTTTATCGTGGGGGACTAGCGTGGATACGCAGTATTTT
cdr3_aa: CASSLSWGTSVDTQYF

cdr3_length: 13
j_call: TRBJ2-1
clone_size: NA
v_call: TRBV11-2
d_call: TRBD2
cdr3_nt: TGTGCCAGCAGCTTTTCGGGGGGAAATGAGCAGTTCTTC
cdr3_aa: CASSFSGGNEQFF

cdr3_length: 13
j_call: TRBJ1-2
clone_size: once
v_call: TRBV2
d_call: NA
cdr3_nt: TGTGCCAGCAATTTTTTTGGGGACTATGGCTACACCTTC
cdr3_aa: CASNFFGDYGYTF

cdr3_length: 15
j_call: TRBJ1-1
clone_size: NA
v_call: TRBV9
d_call: NA
cdr3_nt: TGTGCCAGCAGCCTGCGGGGGACGTTGGACACTGAAGCTTTCTTT
cdr3_aa: CASSLRGTLDTEAFF